Presented here are 22 T cell receptor beta chains from one specimen sequenced in a study of T-cell reconstitution after alpha-beta-depleted transplantation in children. Construction of the TCRbeta library involved unique molecular identifiers. TCRdb re-called the PCR reads through MiXCR, storing one row per CDR3 protein. The table shows 450,000 to 700,000 distinct CDR3 sequences, with around 27% occurring only once. The input for sequencing was PBMCs, taken before TCRalphabeta/CD19-depleted stem cell transplant. These receptors all come from a boy under two years old with Wiskott-Aldrich syndrome, due to receive a stem cell transplant.

This clonotype was found a few times. The chain carries TRBV24-1 and TRBJ2-1; perhaps TRBD1 as D (6 bases). CDR1 is KGHDR and CDR2 is SFDVKD in the germline V gene. V lost 8 bases and J 3 bases, leaving 7 bases between the germline ends. This CDR3 spans 12 amino acids. CDR3 sequence reads: CATKDSYNEQFF. CDR3 bases: TGTGCCACCAAGGACAGCTACAATGAGCAGTTCTTC.

This clonotype was seen a few times. The V gene is TRBV20-1, the J gene TRBJ2-3, with TRBD1 as a possible D gene (5 bases). This CDR3 is 15 amino acids long. With 2 bases removed from V and 5 bases from J, the gap between germline ends came to 17 bases. Germline loops: CDR1 DFQATT, CDR2 SNEGSKA (reference sequence). The CDR3 reads CSARFRQKIEDTQYF. As DNA, the CDR3 is TGCAGTGCTAGATTCCGACAGAAGATTGAAGATACGCAGTATTTT.

The rearrangement links TRBV19 to TRBJ2-1; 7 bases fit TRBD2. The CDR3 is 18 amino acids. The ends lost 5 bases at V and 0 bases at J; junction bases unmatched: 13. Per germline, CDR1 LNHDA and CDR2 SQIVND (reference sequence). In DNA, the CDR3 is TGTGCCAGTAGTCGAAGGGCACAAAGCGGGGTCTCCTACAATGAGCAGTTCTTC. Translating gives CASSRRAQSGVSYNEQFF.

This clonotype was seen only a few times. The chain combines TRBV7-8 with TRBJ1-1; maybe TRBD1 (5 bases). V shed 1 base and J shed 4 bases, with 10 bases lying between them. The CDR3 consists of 14 residues. Germline CDR1 and CDR2: SGHVS and FQNEAQ. CDR3 in amino acids: CASSLGGGGTEAFF. In nucleotides, the CDR3 is TGTGCCAGCAGCTTAGGGGGGGGTGGCACTGAAGCTTTCTTT.

The V and J genes are TRBV5-1 and TRBJ2-1, with 9 bases lining up with TRBD1. Germline V gene sequence: CDR1 SGHRS, CDR2 YFSETQ. CDR3 length: 15 residues. V lost 4 bases, J lost 8 bases, and 10 bases stayed unmatched. The CDR3: CASSKGDRAFHEQFF. CDR3 nucleotides: TGCGCCAGCAGCAAGGGGGACAGGGCATTCCATGAGCAGTTCTTC.

The chain employs TRBV5-1 and TRBJ1-2, with TRBD1 identical over 9 bases. This CDR3 spans 13 amino acids. The germline V gene encodes CDR1 SGHRS and CDR2 YFSETQ. Losses at the gene ends were 4 bases for V and 6 bases for J; bases not matched to a gene: 4. CDR3 loop: CASSSGQGNGYTF. DNA of the CDR3: TGCGCCAGCAGCAGTGGACAGGGGAATGGCTACACCTTC. The full variable domain, in which reference TRBV5-1 and TRBJ1-2 provide the parts outside the CDR3, is KAGVTQTPRYLIKTRGQQVTLSCSPISGHRSVSWYQQTPGQGLQFLFEYFSETQRNKGNFPGRFSGRQFSNSRSEMNVSTLELGDSALYLCASSSGQGNGYTFGSGTRLTVV.

V is TRBV7-8 and J is TRBJ2-1; 8 nucleotides align to TRBD1. The ends lost 6 bases at V and 4 bases at J; junction bases unmatched: 5. The CDR3 has 14 residues. Germline loops: CDR1 SGHVS, CDR2 FQNEAQ. CDR3 region: CASSAQGAYNEQFF. The CDR3 DNA sequence: TGTGCCAGCAGTGCCCAGGGGGCGTACAATGAGCAGTTCTTC.

This clonotype was recorded a few times. The chain combines TRBV6-5 with TRBJ1-5; perhaps TRBD1 as D (5 bases). Germline lookup yields CDR1 MNHEY and CDR2 SVGAGI. Between the trimmed V and J ends, which lost 5 bases and 10 bases, there was a span of 18 bases. The CDR3 consists of 14 residues. The CDR3 sequence is CASSLDKVTFPQHF. The CDR3 region has the DNA TGTGCCAGCAGTCTGGACAAGGTTACCTTTCCCCAGCATTTT.

This clonotype was seen only a few times. V is TRBV7-2 and J is TRBJ2-7; 11 nucleotides match TRBD2. CDR3 length equals 16 residues. Germline CDR1 is SGHTA and CDR2 is FQGNSA. J lost 5 bases, V lost 2 bases, and 8 bases had no gene match. In DNA form, the CDR3 reads TGTGCCAGCAGCTTATCACAACTAGCGGGAGTGCACGAGCAGTACTTC. Translated, it gives CASSLSQLAGVHEQYF.

The J gene is TRBJ2-7, the V gene TRBV3-1, with TRBD1 matching 7 bases. V lost 2 bases to trimming and J lost 5 bases; unmatched junction nucleotides: 9. Per germline, CDR1 LGHDT and CDR2 YNNKEL (reference sequence). The CDR3 runs to 15 residues. DNA of the CDR3: TGTGCCAGCAGCCAATGGTATCAACAGGGGAACGAGCAGTACTTC. It encodes CASSQWYQQGNEQYF.

This clonotype turned up a few times. This chain links TRBV28 with TRBJ2-3; the match to TRBD2 covers 7 bases. Germline CDR1 MDHEN, CDR2 SYDVKM. The trim removed 6 bases at V and 2 bases at J, leaving 8 bases unmatched. The CDR3 totals 15 residues. The CDR3 coding sequence is TGTGCCAGCAGAGAGAGCGGGGCCCCCACAGATACGCAGTATTTT. It translates to CASRESGAPTDTQYF.

In this sample, this clonotype turned up a few times. The chain uses TRBV20-1 and TRBJ2-5; 8 nucleotides match TRBD2. This CDR3 is built from 15 residues. CDR1 DFQATT and CDR2 SNEGSKA come from the germline V gene (reference sequence). V trimming: 7 bases; J trimming: 2 bases; junction bases outside the gene matches: 12. CDR3 coding DNA: TGCAGTGGCCTCCCGGGACTAGAGTCTCAAGAGACCCAGTACTTC. Its protein is CSGLPGLESQETQYF.

In its sample, this clonotype was seen a few times. The rearrangement joins TRBV2 to TRBJ1-4, with 9 positions matching TRBD1. Germline CDR1 SNHLY, CDR2 FYNNEI. The CDR3 has 14 amino acids. V was clipped by 5 bases and J by 7 bases; unmatched bases: 5. As DNA, the CDR3 is TGTGCCAGCAGTTACAGGGGGCTAGCTGAAAAACTGTTTTTT. Its protein is CASSYRGLAEKLFF.

The rearrangement uses TRBV19 and TRBJ2-1; 7 positions agree with TRBD2. The CDR3 sequence is 19 residues long. Germline assignment: CDR1 LNHDA and CDR2 SQIVND (reference sequence). Unmatched junction bases numbered 15, after V lost 3 bases and J lost 1 base. The DNA of the CDR3 is TGTGCCAGTAGTATTCGTGGGAGGGCGTTAACAAGATCCTACAATGAGCAGTTCTTC. It codes for CASSIRGRALTRSYNEQFF.

This clonotype has only a few counts. The rearrangement joins TRBV5-1 to TRBJ2-7; D is unresolved. CDR1 SGHRS and CDR2 YFSETQ come from the germline V gene. This CDR3 is built from 13 residues. V shed 0 bases and J shed 7 bases, with 11 bases lying between them. CDR3: CASSLEWSIEQYF. The CDR3 DNA reads as TGCGCCAGCAGCTTGGAGTGGAGTATTGAGCAGTACTTC.

The chain couples TRBV3-1 to TRBJ1-1, with D tentatively TRBD1 (5 bases). The germline CDR1 and CDR2 sequences are LGHDT and YNNKEL (reference sequence). V was trimmed by 0 bases and J by 2 bases, leaving 7 bases between them. CDR3 length equals 14 residues. The CDR3 reads CASSQDDRNTEAFF. The CDR3, as DNA: TGTGCCAGCAGCCAAGATGACAGAAACACTGAAGCTTTCTTT.

Written as DNA, the CDR3 is TGTGCCAGCAGTGAGAGGTGGGCAACTAATGAAAAACTGTTTTTT. Translating gives CASSERWATNEKLFF. This chain joins TRBV6-1 and TRBJ1-4; D call uncertain. Germline V gives CDR1 MNHNS, CDR2 SASEGT. CDR3 size: 15 residues. Trimming shortened V by 3 bases and J by 0 bases, and 8 bases separated the two germline ends.

Only a few counts were recorded for this clonotype. CDR3 loop: CASSQDRTSGDEQFF. The CDR3 region has the DNA TGTGCCAGCAGCCAAGACAGGACTAGCGGGGATGAGCAGTTCTTC. This chain connects TRBV3-1 to TRBJ2-1; the match to TRBD2 covers 12 bases. After removal of 0 bases from V and 8 bases from J, the junction contained 2 bases not matched to a gene. The CDR3 is 15 amino acids. Germline V gene data show CDR1 as LGHDT and CDR2 as YNNKEL (reference sequence).

The V and J genes are TRBV28 and TRBJ2-1; perhaps TRBD2 as D (6 bases). From germline, CDR1 is MDHEN and CDR2 SYDVKM. Trimming took off 1 base at V and 1 base at J, with 11 bases between the two ends. The length of the CDR3 is 16 residues. The CDR3 bases are TGTGCCAGCAGTTTATTGGCGGGGAGATCCTACAATGAGCAGTTCTTC. Protein sequence: CASSLLAGRSYNEQFF.

The CDR3 DNA reads TGCAGTGCGGGACAGGATGAACAAGAGACCCAGTACTTC. Its protein is CSAGQDEQETQYF. The chain combines TRBV20-1 with TRBJ2-5; 8 bases are shared with TRBD1. With V trimmed by 6 bases and J by 2 bases, 5 bases remained unmatched. The CDR3 covers 13 residues. Germline CDR1 is DFQATT and CDR2 is SNEGSKA (reference sequence).

This sequence joins TRBV5-1 and TRBJ2-1; 7 positions agree with TRBD2. V was clipped by 2 bases and J by 8 bases; unmatched bases: 10. CDR1 and CDR2 from the germline V gene are SGHRS and YFSETQ. The CDR3 is made up of 15 amino acids. CDR3 nucleotides: TGCGCCAGCAGCTTTTTCCTAGCGGACGTCGATGAGCAGTTCTTC. Its protein product is CASSFFLADVDEQFF.

In this sample, this clonotype turned up many times. The chain carries TRBV11-2 and TRBJ2-5; TRBD2 matches at 11 bases. The germline CDR1 and CDR2 sequences are SGHAT and FQNNGV. The CDR3 runs to 15 residues. Trimming removed 3 bases from V and 1 base from J; junction bases left unmatched: 1. CDR3: CASSLGTSGQETQYF. In DNA, the CDR3 is TGTGCCAGCAGCTTGGGGACTAGCGGCCAAGAGACCCAGTACTTC. The full variable domain, with the rest looked up from reference TRBV11-2 and TRBJ2-5, is EAGVAQSPRYKIIEKRQSVAFWCNPISGHATLYWYQQILGQGPKLLIQFQNNGVVDDSQLPKDRFSAERLKGVDSTLKIQPAKLEDSAVYLCASSLGTSGQETQYFGPGTRLLVL.